This T cell receptor beta chain was recorded in a study of shared clonotypes between healthy human individuals. This clone was recorded at least ten times. The table came from immunoSEQ multiplex PCR; TCRdb's copy has only in-frame clones and leaves some out. The sample contains 470,000 or so clones, 65% to 85% of which appear only once. Sequencing used PBMCs. The source of this sequence is a woman aged 40 to 50 in good health. Some clones in this sample may be carry-over from other donors' samples.

This CDR3 is CASSDQDRGLPEAFF. As DNA, the CDR3 is TGCGCCAGCAGTGACCAAGACAGGGGGCTTCCTGAAGCTTTCTTT. This chain connects TRBV10-2 to TRBJ1-1, with 10 bases that match TRBD1. The ends lost 3 bases at V and 6 bases at J; junction bases unmatched: 7. This CDR3 spans 15 amino acids. CDR1 is WSHSY and CDR2 is SAAADI in the germline V gene.